This T cell receptor beta chain comes out of a study of blood T cell repertoires in COVID-19. On the study more broadly: There were acute and convalescent COVID-19 samples, and they came from the United States, Italy and Spain.

Germline CDR1 reads MNHEY; CDR2 reads SVGAGI. This CDR3 is built from 15 residues. J lost 4 bases, V lost 4 bases, and 7 bases had no gene match. Per the original methods: Nucleated cell counts were estimated from reference gene primer amplification. Sequencing was performed with immunoSEQ multiplex PCR; in TCRdb, only in-frame clones are kept and a portion is missing. V, J and clone size are those of that table, while D and trimming were read from the DNA. The data show about 4,900 clones, approximately 91% seen once. The specimen sequenced was peripheral blood. This TCR was recovered from a human donor in a cohort sampled during active COVID-19. The V call is TRBV6-5, the J call TRBJ1-1; TRBD1 matches at 9 bases. The CDR3: CASSLTGGRATEAFF. In DNA form, the CDR3 reads TGTGCCAGCAGTTTGACAGGGGGGCGAGCCACTGAAGCTTTCTTT.